The 11 T cell receptor beta chains listed next were all sequenced from one sample in a study of CD8 T cells in ankylosing spondylitis. TCRdb passed the 5' RACE reads through MiXCR, listing each CDR3 protein once. The data hold 300,000 to 350,000 distinct CDR3 sequences, with around a tenth observed a single time. The sequencing input was blood, either unsorted or a sorted T cell fraction (not recorded which). These receptors were collected from a female donor with ankylosing spondylitis or in good health (not recorded which).

This clonotype was counted many times. J is TRBJ2-1 and V is TRBV5-1; D gene uncertain. The germline gives CDR1 SGHRS, CDR2 YFSETQ. The CDR3 is made up of 13 amino acids. Trimming shortened V by 4 bases and J by 9 bases, and 14 bases separated the two germline ends. The CDR3 loop reads CASSDKGFSEQFF. The CDR3 nucleotides are TGCGCCAGCAGCGACAAAGGGTTCAGTGAGCAGTTCTTC.

CDR3 amino acids: CASSPGLAQQYF. CDR3 in DNA: TGTGCCAGCAGCCCCGGACTAGCGCAGCAGTACTTC. The chain is built from TRBV3-1 and TRBJ2-7, with 9 nucleotides matching TRBD2. Germline assignment: CDR1 LGHDT and CDR2 YNNKEL (reference sequence). The CDR3 consists of 12 residues. Losses at the gene ends were 4 bases for V and 8 bases for J; bases not matched to a gene: 3.

The chain is built from TRBV4-3 and TRBJ1-1; D is perhaps TRBD1 (5 bases). Germline assignment: CDR1 LGHNA and CDR2 YSLEER. V lost 1 base, J lost 4 bases, and 19 bases lay in between. The CDR3 has 17 residues. The DNA for the CDR3 is TGCGCCAGCAGCCAAGGGGTTCGAGGAGGCGGGACCACTGAAGCTTTCTTT. Residues: CASSQGVRGGGTTEAFF.

This chain links TRBV2 with TRBJ2-7, with a weak D call TRBD2 (7 bases). CDR1 SNHLY and CDR2 FYNNEI come from the germline V gene. The CDR3 extends over 14 amino acids. V was clipped by 7 bases and J by 6 bases, with 19 bases between them. CDR3: CASTGAGELLEQYF. CDR3 bases: TGTGCCAGCACGGGGGCGGGAGAACTCCTCGAGCAGTACTTC.

This clonotype was counted ten times or more. V usage is TRBV5-1 and J usage is TRBJ1-4; TRBD1 aligns across 11 bases. This CDR3 region has 18 residues. Germline V CDR1 and CDR2: SGHRS, YFSETQ. Trimming removed 4 bases from V and 2 bases from J; junction bases left unmatched: 10. As DNA, the CDR3 is TGCGCCAGCAGCCCGGGGACAGGGGGTCTGACGACTAATGAAAAACTGTTTTTT. Translation: CASSPGTGGLTTNEKLFF.

This rearrangement joins TRBV30 to TRBJ2-2, with no clear D. The V gene's germline CDR1 is GTSNPN and CDR2 SVGIG (reference sequence). V shed 4 bases and J shed 0 bases, with 9 bases lying between them. This CDR3 spans 14 amino acids. The CDR3 spells CAWNRGTNTGELFF. As DNA, the CDR3 is TGTGCCTGGAATCGCGGAACGAACACCGGGGAGCTGTTTTTT.

This clonotype was seen at least ten times. The V gene is TRBV28, the J gene TRBJ2-1, with TRBD2 identical over 12 bases. V shed 4 bases and J 0 bases; nucleotides not matched to a gene: 10. CDR1 MDHEN and CDR2 SYDVKM come from the germline V gene. The CDR3 is 19 amino acids. CDR3 loop: CASSWPGLAGPSSYNEQFF. The CDR3 nucleotides are TGTGCCAGCAGTTGGCCGGGACTAGCGGGCCCGAGCTCCTACAATGAGCAGTTCTTC.

Worth noting for this clonotype: A read error may explain this, as a much larger clone is one base away. The chain recombines TRBV20-1 with TRBJ1-2; D ambiguous. This CDR3 has 12 amino acids. Germline V gene lookup returns CDR1 DFQATT and CDR2 SNEGSKA (reference sequence). CDR3 loop: CSSSQSGYGYTF. Written as DNA, the CDR3 is TGCAGTTCTAGCCAAAGCGGGTATGGCTACACCTTC.

This clonotype was seen a handful of times. The rearrangement uses TRBV11-3 and TRBJ2-1; 11 bases agree with TRBD1. J was trimmed by 7 bases and V by 1 base; bases with no gene match: 9. Germline V gives CDR1 SGHNT, CDR2 YENEEA. CDR3 size: 17 residues. In DNA, the CDR3 is TGTGCCAGCAGCTTAGGGGGCTCGGGACAGGGGGTAAATGAGCAGTTCTTC. Its protein is CASSLGGSGQGVNEQFF.

The chain carries TRBV5-1 and TRBJ2-7; 7 nucleotides line up with TRBD1. CDR3 length: 14 amino acids. CDR1 and CDR2 (germline): SGHRS, YFSETQ. J was trimmed by 6 bases and V by 0 bases; bases with no gene match: 6. CDR3 amino acids: CASSLGQGSGEQYF. The DNA for the CDR3 is TGCGCCAGCAGCTTGGGACAGGGTTCTGGCGAGCAGTACTTC.

In its sample, this clonotype was seen many times. The chain links TRBV29-1 to TRBJ2-1; a possible D gene is TRBD1 (5 bases). The CDR3 length is 12 residues. V lost 7 bases and J lost 4, with 11 bases in between. Germline assignment: CDR1 SQVTM and CDR2 ANQGSEA. CDR3 coding DNA: TGCAGCGCCCTAAGGGGATACAATGAGCAGTTCTTC. It specifies CSALRGYNEQFF.